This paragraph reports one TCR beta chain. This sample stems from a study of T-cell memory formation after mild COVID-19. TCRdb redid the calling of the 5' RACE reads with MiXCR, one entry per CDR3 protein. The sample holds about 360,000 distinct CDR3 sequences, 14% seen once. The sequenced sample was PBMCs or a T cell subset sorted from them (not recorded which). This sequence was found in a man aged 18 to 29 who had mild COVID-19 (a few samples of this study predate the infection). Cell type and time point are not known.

CDR3 region: CASSATGVREKLFF. The CDR3 nucleotides are TGTGCCAGCAGCGCGACAGGGGTTAGGGAAAAACTGTTTTTT. The genes are TRBV7-2 and TRBJ1-4; TRBD1 aligns across 8 bases. The CDR3 has 14 residues. Losses at the gene ends were 5 bases for V and 8 bases for J; bases not matched to a gene: 7. Germline V gene data show CDR1 as SGHTA and CDR2 as FQGNSA.